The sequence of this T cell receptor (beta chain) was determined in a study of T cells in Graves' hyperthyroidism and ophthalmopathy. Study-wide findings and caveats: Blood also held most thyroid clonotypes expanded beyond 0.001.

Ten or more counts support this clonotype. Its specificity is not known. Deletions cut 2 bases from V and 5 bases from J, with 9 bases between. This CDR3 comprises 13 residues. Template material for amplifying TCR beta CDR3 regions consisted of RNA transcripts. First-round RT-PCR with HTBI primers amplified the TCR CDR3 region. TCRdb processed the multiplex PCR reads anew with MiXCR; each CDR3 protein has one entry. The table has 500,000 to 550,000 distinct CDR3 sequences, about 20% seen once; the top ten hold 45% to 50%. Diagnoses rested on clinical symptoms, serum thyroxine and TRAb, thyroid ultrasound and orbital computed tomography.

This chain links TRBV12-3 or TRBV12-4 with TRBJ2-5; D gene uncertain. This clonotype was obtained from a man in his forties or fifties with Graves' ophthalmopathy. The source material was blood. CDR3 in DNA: TGTGCCAGCAGTTTAAGGGTACGGGAGACCCAGTACTTC. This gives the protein CASSLRVRETQYF.